A selection of T cell receptor beta chains follows, all from one sample in a study of vaccination and CD4 T cells after COVID-19. The antigens for these receptors are not known. TCRdb reprocessed the PCR reads with MiXCR, giving one entry per CDR3 protein. Of some 26,000 distinct CDR3 sequences listed, roughly 71% were seen once; the top ten hold about 16%. This specimen consisted of CD4+ T cells from blood, cultured in vitro, obtained after SARS-CoV-2 vaccination. The receptor source for this set is a human donor who received a COVID-19 vaccine. The CDR3 runs from the conserved cysteine through the conserved F or W.

TRBV7-2	TRBJ2-3	CASSPWGRTDTQYF
TRBV2	TRBJ2-5	CASSGYLGETQYF
TRBV19	TRBJ1-5	CASSIGVGQPQHF
TRBV20-1	TRBJ2-3	CSARDLGTGGADTQYF
TRBV20-1	TRBJ2-5	CSARDRTGRRETQYF
TRBV20-1	TRBJ2-3	CSARALADDSTDTQYF
TRBV20-1	TRBJ1-5	CSAGGQPQHF
TRBV20-1	TRBJ1-6	CSAREQGLNSPLHF
TRBV5-1	TRBJ2-4	CASSLGGDKNIQYF
TRBV7-9	TRBJ1-1	CASSFQGDNTEAFF